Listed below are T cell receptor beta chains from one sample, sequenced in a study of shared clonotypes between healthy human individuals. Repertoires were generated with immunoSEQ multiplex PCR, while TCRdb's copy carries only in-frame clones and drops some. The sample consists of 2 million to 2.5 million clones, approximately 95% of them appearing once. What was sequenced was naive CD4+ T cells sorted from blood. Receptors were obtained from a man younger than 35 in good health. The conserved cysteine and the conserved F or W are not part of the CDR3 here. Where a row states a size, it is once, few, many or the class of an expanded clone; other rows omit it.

CDR3: ASRTSGTDTQY
size: once
J: TRBJ2-3
V: TRBV5-1

CDR3: ASSLYPARTDTQY
size: NA
J: TRBJ2-3
V: TRBV27

CDR3: ASSFSGNQPQH
size: NA
J: TRBJ1-5
V: TRBV5-1

CDR3: ASSIAGWTEAF
size: NA
J: TRBJ1-1
V: TRBV19

CDR3: SVRSGQFNEQF
size: NA
J: TRBJ2-1
V: TRBV29-1

CDR3: AWSVLVRGGELF
size: NA
J: TRBJ2-2
V: TRBV30

CDR3: ASRISGLNEQF
size: NA
J: TRBJ2-1
V: TRBV6-5

CDR3: ASSQDQGYGYT
size: NA
J: TRBJ1-2
V: TRBV4-1

CDR3: ASSDKGYTGELF
size: NA
J: TRBJ2-2
V: TRBV2

CDR3: ASSLGIQETQY
size: few
J: TRBJ2-5
V: TRBV11-3

CDR3: ASSLRTGTDSPLH
size: NA
J: TRBJ1-6
V: TRBV5-1

CDR3: ASGWGRRGPLGGTQY
size: NA
J: TRBJ2-3
V: TRBV12-5

CDR3: ASSPNDRARNSPLH
size: NA
J: TRBJ1-6
V: TRBV28

CDR3: AIRRSGQGPYEQY
size: NA
J: TRBJ2-7
V: TRBV10-3

CDR3: ASSSSTSNYGYT
size: NA
J: TRBJ1-2
V: TRBV18

CDR3: ASSSLETQY
size: NA
J: TRBJ2-5
V: TRBV18

CDR3: ASSLIGGTNTGELF
size: NA
J: TRBJ2-2
V: TRBV5-1

CDR3: ASRKDRGTGELF
size: NA
J: TRBJ2-2
V: TRBV2

CDR3: ASSLWTSGGSEQF
size: few
J: TRBJ2-1
V: TRBV5-4

CDR3: ASQDSPTSGANVLT
size: NA
J: TRBJ2-6
V: TRBV19

CDR3: ASSQMVGGRPSPQETQY
size: NA
J: TRBJ2-5
V: TRBV4-1

CDR3: ASSLARTSGEIQETQY
size: NA
J: TRBJ2-5
V: TRBV5-1

CDR3: ASSLQGIDEQY
size: NA
J: TRBJ2-7
V: TRBV11-3

CDR3: ASSFGQGAYNEQF
size: NA
J: TRBJ2-1
V: TRBV5-1

CDR3: ASSLDSTGELF
size: NA
J: TRBJ2-2
V: TRBV18

CDR3: ASSLFDREGYEQY
size: NA
J: TRBJ2-7
V: TRBV28

CDR3: ASSGPGQGIYEQY
size: NA
J: TRBJ2-7
V: TRBV10-2

CDR3: ASSLSRKEQY
size: NA
J: TRBJ2-7
V: TRBV5-5

CDR3: ATSRGDQPQH
size: NA
J: TRBJ1-5
V: TRBV15

CDR3: ASSLGGSGANILT
size: NA
J: TRBJ2-6
V: TRBV7-2

CDR3: ASSLSSGAYSGANVLT
size: NA
J: TRBJ2-6
V: TRBV27

CDR3: AWGVRDTIY
size: NA
J: TRBJ1-3
V: TRBV30

CDR3: ASTPGTRSYEQY
size: NA
J: TRBJ2-7
V: TRBV13

CDR3: AWSVLLGRSSTDTQY
size: NA
J: TRBJ2-3
V: TRBV30

CDR3: AISGQPLGYGYT
size: few
J: TRBJ1-2
V: TRBV10-3

CDR3: ASSELLAGTGELF
size: NA
J: TRBJ2-2
V: TRBV2

CDR3: ASSRTDSKDTQY
size: NA
J: TRBJ2-3
V: TRBV18

CDR3: ASSEQGGFSFEQY
size: NA
J: TRBJ2-7
V: TRBV6-1

CDR3: SVMDLSNEKLF
size: NA
J: TRBJ1-4
V: TRBV29-1

CDR3: ASSSKNANTDTQY
size: NA
J: TRBJ2-3
V: TRBV7-9

CDR3: ASSEGQGVGPQH
size: once
J: TRBJ1-5
V: TRBV19

CDR3: ASSPLRTSGDTGELF
size: NA
J: TRBJ2-2
V: TRBV28

CDR3: ASSPTGQGGNEQY
size: NA
J: TRBJ2-7
V: TRBV6-5

CDR3: ASSSTSLGTDTQY
size: NA
J: TRBJ2-3
V: TRBV27

CDR3: ASSPPRQRNEKLF
size: NA
J: TRBJ1-4
V: TRBV18

CDR3: ASSSGGEIYNEQF
size: NA
J: TRBJ2-1
V: TRBV5-4

CDR3: ASSYRVSGANVLT
size: NA
J: TRBJ2-6
V: TRBV5-1

CDR3: ASSIGGNDEKLF
size: once
J: TRBJ1-4
V: TRBV19

CDR3: ATEGARAF
size: NA
J: TRBJ1-1
V: TRBV28

CDR3: ASSSLGLGGGNEQF
size: NA
J: TRBJ2-1
V: TRBV28

CDR3: ASSLRAHTGELF
size: NA
J: TRBJ2-2
V: TRBV7-9

CDR3: ASSADNWELF
size: NA
J: TRBJ2-2
V: TRBV5-1

CDR3: ASSWANEQF
size: NA
J: TRBJ2-1
V: TRBV5-6

CDR3: ASSLPTGTNTEAF
size: NA
J: TRBJ1-1
V: TRBV18

CDR3: ASSLLASTGELF
size: NA
J: TRBJ2-2
V: TRBV6-6

CDR3: AWSGAVSYNEQF
size: NA
J: TRBJ2-1
V: TRBV30

CDR3: ASSKDRGLSSTDTQY
size: NA
J: TRBJ2-3
V: TRBV5-1

CDR3: ASSPGLSNEQY
size: NA
J: TRBJ2-7
V: TRBV18

CDR3: ASSEGRGETYEQY
size: NA
J: TRBJ2-7
V: TRBV6-1